The 4 T cell receptor beta chains in this list originate from one sample, sequenced in a study of shared clonotypes between healthy human individuals. Sequencing was performed with immunoSEQ multiplex PCR; in TCRdb, only in-frame clones are kept and a portion is missing. This table has about 1 million clones, 75% appearing once. The sample was memory CD4+ T cells sorted from blood. Indicated subset: CD45RA-negative fraction. The receptors were gathered from a man aged 18 to 30 in good health.

V is TRBV19 and J is TRBJ1-5; 9 bases line up with TRBD1. J gave up 3 bases and V 5 bases, and 11 bases lay outside the gene matches. The CDR3 sequence is 17 residues long. Germline V CDR1 and CDR2: LNHDA, SQIVND (reference sequence). CDR3 sequence: CASSGRRDRDYNQPQHF. In DNA, the CDR3 is TGTGCCAGTAGTGGCCGCCGGGACAGGGACTACAATCAGCCCCAGCATTTT.

CDR3 region: CASNQAREQFF. CDR3 nucleotides: TGTGCCAGTAATCAGGCGAGGGAGCAGTTCTTC. This rearrangement joins TRBV19 to TRBJ2-1; unclear D gene. CDR3 length equals 11 residues. In germline, CDR1 is LNHDA, CDR2 SQIVND (reference sequence). V was shortened by 7 bases and J by 10 bases, with 11 bases between the two germline ends.

The V gene is TRBV5-1, the J gene TRBJ2-5; a weak D match, TRBD2 (6 bases). The CDR3 is 16 residues long. Germline-derived CDR1 and CDR2 are SGHRS and YFSETQ. Trimming took off 2 bases at V and 5 bases at J, with 19 bases between the two ends. CDR3 residues: CASSFGAGPPAETQYF. CDR3 DNA: TGCGCCAGCAGCTTTGGAGCGGGTCCCCCGGCGGAGACCCAGTACTTC.

The CDR3 DNA sequence: TGTGCCAGCAGCTTTAGCGGGAGGAGGCACGAGCAGTACTTC. Its translation: CASSFSGRRHEQYF. The chain carries TRBV7-2 and TRBJ2-7; TRBD2 agrees at 10 bases. J lost 5 bases, V lost 3 bases, and 4 bases had no gene match. This CDR3 has 14 amino acids. Germline lookup yields CDR1 SGHTA and CDR2 FQGNSA. The full variable domain, its missing parts supplied by reference TRBV7-2 and TRBJ2-7, is GAGVSQSPSNKVTEKGKDVELRCDPISGHTALYWYRQSLGQGLEFLIYFQGNSAPDKSGLPSDRFSAERTGGSVSTLTIQRTQQEDSAVYLCASSFSGRRHEQYFGPGTRLTVT.